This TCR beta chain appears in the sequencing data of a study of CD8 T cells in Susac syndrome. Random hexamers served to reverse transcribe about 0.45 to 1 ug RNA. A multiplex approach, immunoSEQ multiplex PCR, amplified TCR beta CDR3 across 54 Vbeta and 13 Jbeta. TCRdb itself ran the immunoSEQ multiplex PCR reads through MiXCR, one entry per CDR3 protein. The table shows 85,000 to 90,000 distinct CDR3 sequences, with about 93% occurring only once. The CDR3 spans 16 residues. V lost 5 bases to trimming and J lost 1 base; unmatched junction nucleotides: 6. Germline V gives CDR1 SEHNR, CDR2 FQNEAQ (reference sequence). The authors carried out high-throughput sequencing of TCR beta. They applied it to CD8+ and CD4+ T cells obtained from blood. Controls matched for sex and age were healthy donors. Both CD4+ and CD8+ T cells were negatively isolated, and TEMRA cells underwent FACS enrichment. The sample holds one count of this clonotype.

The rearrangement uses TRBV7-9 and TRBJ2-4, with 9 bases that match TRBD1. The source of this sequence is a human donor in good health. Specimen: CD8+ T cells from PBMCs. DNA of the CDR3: TGTGCCAGCAGCCCAACAGGGGGCGCGGCCAAAAACATTCAGTACTTC. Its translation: CASSPTGGAAKNIQYF.